The TCR beta chain under discussion was sequenced for a study of cytomegalovirus exposure and HLA in healthy donors. With regard to this clone: As yet, its antigen is unknown.

The CDR3 extends over 15 amino acids. The germline CDR1 and CDR2 sequences are SNHLY and FYNNEI. Trimming cost V 7 bases and J 7 bases, with 20 bases left between them. It was with 60 Vbeta and 13 Jbeta primers that the PCR ran. Libraries were prepared by immunoSEQ multiplex PCR; TCRdb keeps only in-frame clonotypes and omits some of them. The sample lists roughly 200,000 clones; 73% were seen once. Regarding the study as a whole: The sole available immune exposure information was CMV serostatus.

The TCR originated in a woman in her twenties or thirties in good health and CMV-seronegative. The V call is TRBV2, the J call TRBJ2-1; D might be TRBD1 (8 bases). Sequencing was performed on PBMCs. CDR3 bases: TGTGCCAGCACCCTAGCGGCAGGGGGCTGGAATGAGCAGTTCTTC. The encoded protein is CASTLAAGGWNEQFF.